The 21 T cell receptor beta chains given below trace back to one sample, sequenced in a study of PD-L1 blockade in urothelial cancer. The protocol was immunoSEQ multiplex PCR, while the TCRdb copy is restricted to in-frame clones and leaves out a portion. Of around 110,000 clones in the sample, approximately 89% are singletons; the top ten hold around 4%. The sample's time point: peripheral blood 6 weeks after treatment start. Material: PBMCs, obtained around atezolizumab (anti-PD-L1) treatment. The receptors derive from a man aged 55 to 70 with urothelial cancer.

J is TRBJ2-7 and V is TRBV5-6; 10 nucleotides align to TRBD1. Trimming cost V 3 bases and J 0 bases; bases outside gene matches: 3. This CDR3 is 15 amino acids long. Germline V CDR1 and CDR2: SGHDT, YYEEEE. CDR3 DNA: TGTGCCAGCAGCTGGGGACAGGGGATCTCCTACGAGCAGTACTTC. Translation: CASSWGQGISYEQYF.

The chain carries TRBV5-6 and TRBJ2-7, with D perhaps TRBD1 (5 bases). Trimming removed 4 bases at V and 2 bases at J, with 16 bases between. This CDR3 has 15 amino acids. From germline, CDR1 is SGHDT and CDR2 YYEEEE. Here the CDR3 DNA reads TGTGCCAGCAGCATTCGACAGAACAGAGCCTACGAGCAGTACTTC. Its translation is CASSIRQNRAYEQYF. The entire variable domain, with the rest obtained from reference TRBV5-6 and TRBJ2-7, is as follows: DAGVTQSPTHLIKTRGQQVTLRCSPKSGHDTVSWYQQALGQGPQFIFQYYEEEERQRGNFPDRFSGHQFPNYSSELNVNALLLGDSALYLCASSIRQNRAYEQYFGPGTRLTVT.

There are a few counts of this clone. The V call is TRBV20-1, the J call TRBJ1-1, with D unresolved. CDR1 is DFQATT and CDR2 is SNEGSKA in the germline V gene (reference sequence). The CDR3 loop spans 11 amino acids. The V and J ends lost 7 bases and 7 bases respectively, with 13 bases between them. In DNA form, the CDR3 reads TGCAGTGTTCCTAGCCAGAATGAAGCTTTCTTT. Residues: CSVPSQNEAFF.

The chain has TRBV4-3 and TRBJ2-1; TRBD1 matches at 8 bases. V was clipped by 3 bases and J by 5 bases; unmatched bases: 12. The CDR3 contains 17 residues. Germline V lookup: CDR1 LGHNA, CDR2 YSLEER. The CDR3 region is CASSQGRTQGAHNEQFF. CDR3 coding DNA: TGCGCCAGCAGCCAGGGCCGAACTCAGGGGGCCCACAATGAGCAGTTCTTC.

This chain links TRBV7-2 with TRBJ2-7; D perhaps matches TRBD2 (5 bases). The CDR3 length is 13 residues. Germline values: CDR1 SGHTA, CDR2 FQGNSA. V was pared by 3 bases and J by 5 bases, with 11 bases between. As DNA, the CDR3 is TGTGCCAGCAGCTTGGCTAGCCGGAACGAGCAGTACTTC. Its protein is CASSLASRNEQYF. Together with reference TRBV7-2 and TRBJ2-7, the CDR3 gives the full variable domain: GAGVSQSPSNKVTEKGKDVELRCDPISGHTALYWYRQSLGQGLEFLIYFQGNSAPDKSGLPSDRFSAERTGGSVSTLTIQRTQQEDSAVYLCASSLASRNEQYFGPGTRLTVT.

The V gene is TRBV7-3, the J gene TRBJ2-7; 13 bases match TRBD2. The length of the CDR3 is 14 residues. The J segment lost 4 bases and the V segment lost 5 bases, leaving 2 bases of the junction unmatched. Germline CDR1 reads SGHTA; CDR2 reads FQGTGA. CDR3 in amino acids: CASSPGLAGYEQYF. CDR3 nucleotide sequence: TGTGCCAGCAGCCCGGGACTAGCGGGGTACGAGCAGTACTTC.

The chain employs TRBV7-2 and TRBJ1-1; 9 positions agree with TRBD1. CDR3 length: 12 amino acids. J gave up 10 bases and V 3 bases, and 3 bases lay outside the gene matches. Germline V gives CDR1 SGHTA, CDR2 FQGNSA. Here the CDR3 DNA reads TGTGCCAGCAGCTTTACAGGGGGCGGAGCTTTCTTT. Amino acid sequence: CASSFTGGGAFF.

The rearrangement joins TRBV29-1 to TRBJ1-1; weak D call: TRBD1 (5 bases). CDR1 SQVTM and CDR2 ANQGSEA come from the germline V gene. Trimming shortened V by 6 bases and J by 0 bases, and 11 bases separated the two germline ends. CDR3 size: 13 residues. Here the CDR3 reads CSVGEGMNTEAFF. CDR3 DNA sequence: TGCAGCGTGGGGGAGGGGATGAACACTGAAGCTTTCTTT. Using reference TRBV29-1 and TRBJ1-1 for the parts outside the CDR3, the full variable domain is SAVISQKPSRDICQRGTSLTIQCQVDSQVTMMFWYRQQPGQSLTLIATANQGSEATYESGFVIDKFPISRPNLTFSTLTVSNMSPEDSSIYLCSVGEGMNTEAFFGQGTRLTVV.

CDR3: CAWSVRDRPMNTEAFF. CDR3 bases: TGTGCCTGGAGTGTTCGGGACAGACCAATGAACACTGAAGCTTTCTTT. The chain links TRBV30 to TRBJ1-1; 7 nucleotides align to TRBD1. The length of the CDR3 is 16 residues. Germline V gene sequence: CDR1 GTSNPN, CDR2 SVGIG (reference sequence). V trimming: 0 bases; J trimming: 0 bases; junction bases outside the gene matches: 7.

V and J are TRBV15 and TRBJ2-7, with a possible D match to TRBD2 (5 bases). The length of the CDR3 is 16 residues. Deletions cut 8 bases from V and 0 bases from J, with 20 bases between. CDR1 and CDR2 from the germline V gene are LNHNV and YYDKDF (reference sequence). The CDR3 DNA reads as TGTGCCACCGCGAGGGTGGCTAGCAGAAGCTCCTACGAGCAGTACTTC. Translating it yields CATARVASRSSYEQYF.

The gene calls are TRBV7-2 and TRBJ1-2, with TRBD1 matching over 8 bases. This CDR3 has 14 residues. With 6 bases clipped from V and 7 bases from J, the junction kept 10 bases outside the gene matches. In germline, CDR1 is SGHTA, CDR2 FQGNSA. CDR3 protein: CASRSTWTGSGYTF. CDR3 sequence (DNA): TGTGCCAGCAGAAGTACGTGGACAGGGTCTGGCTACACCTTC.

This rearrangement joins TRBV5-1 to TRBJ2-5, with a weak D call TRBD2 (6 bases). V gave up 4 bases and J gave up 5 bases, with 18 bases separating them. The CDR3 contains 15 residues. Germline CDR1 and CDR2: SGHRS and YFSETQ. CDR3 DNA sequence: TGCGCCAGCAGCCCCTCCACTAGCTTTTTCGAGACCCAGTACTTC. Translating it yields CASSPSTSFFETQYF.

The chain employs TRBV7-3 and TRBJ2-1; 9 bases are a match to TRBD2. The CDR3 extends over 15 amino acids. The germline V gene has CDR1 SGHTA and CDR2 FQGTGA. V lost 4 bases and J lost 4; bases outside the gene matches: 5. CDR3 sequence: CASSYLAGEYNEQFF. In DNA, the CDR3 is TGTGCCAGCAGCTACTTAGCGGGAGAATACAATGAGCAGTTCTTC.

The chain combines TRBV15 with TRBJ2-4, with 8 bases matching TRBD1. In germline, CDR1 is LNHNV, CDR2 YYDKDF (reference sequence). The CDR3 covers 15 residues. The ends lost 0 bases at V and 6 bases at J; junction bases unmatched: 4. The CDR3 loop reads CATSRDTGGINIQYF. CDR3 coding DNA: TGTGCCACCAGCAGAGATACAGGGGGGATAAACATTCAGTACTTC.

The chain recombines TRBV10-3 with TRBJ1-1, with TRBD1 matching over 8 bases. The CDR3 consists of 14 residues. The V gene's germline CDR1 is ENHRY and CDR2 SYGVKD. V trimming: 6 bases; J trimming: 1 base; junction bases outside the gene matches: 4. The CDR3 bases are TGTGCCATCAGACCGGGACAGGAGAACACTGAAGCTTTCTTT. Translating gives CAIRPGQENTEAFF.

The chain's CDR3 is CASRLTSGRVEQYF. The DNA of the CDR3 is TGTGCCAGCAGATTGACTAGCGGGAGGGTCGAGCAGTACTTC. J is TRBJ2-7 and V is TRBV6-6; TRBD2 matches at 14 bases. The CDR3 extends over 14 amino acids. In germline, CDR1 is MNHNY, CDR2 SVGAGI (reference sequence). The J segment lost 6 bases and the V segment lost 6 bases, leaving 4 bases of the junction unmatched.

The rearrangement links TRBV7-2 to TRBJ1-6; D perhaps matches TRBD1 (6 bases). Germline V CDR1 and CDR2: SGHTA, FQGNSA. Trimming stripped 4 bases from V and 7 bases from J, with 14 bases between. The CDR3 length is 15 residues. The CDR3 protein is CASSWAGVQNSPLHF. The DNA for the CDR3 is TGTGCCAGCAGCTGGGCAGGGGTTCAAAATTCACCCCTCCACTTT.

The chain links TRBV5-4 to TRBJ2-7; 7 bases agree with TRBD2. Germline CDR1 is SGHNT and CDR2 is YYREEE (reference sequence). The CDR3 length is 14 residues. Germline trimming cut 0 bases from V and 1 base from J; bases unmatched to any gene: 1. The CDR3 nucleotides are TGTGCCAGCAGCTTGGGGGGGGGATCCTACGAGCAGTACTTC. Protein product: CASSLGGGSYEQYF.

The chain is built from TRBV7-3 and TRBJ2-1, with TRBD1 identical over 8 bases. Trimming cost V 2 bases and J 8 bases; bases outside gene matches: 11. The CDR3 runs to 16 residues. Per the germline V gene, CDR1 is SGHTA and CDR2 is FQGTGA. The CDR3 DNA reads as TGTGCCAGCAGCTTAGGTGGTGGTGCAGGGGGCTATGAGCAGTTCTTC. It translates to CASSLGGGAGGYEQFF.

This chain's CDR3 is CASSLIQQETQYF. CDR3 bases: TGTGCCAGCAGCTTAATACAGCAAGAGACCCAGTACTTC. The genes are TRBV7-2 and TRBJ2-5; D ambiguous. CDR1 is SGHTA and CDR2 is FQGNSA in the germline V gene. V lost 2 bases and J 2 bases, leaving 6 bases between the germline ends. There are 13 residues in the CDR3.

The V and J genes are TRBV5-1 and TRBJ2-3; possibly TRBD1 for D (5 bases). CDR1 is SGHRS, CDR2 YFSETQ, per germline. The CDR3 covers 14 residues. Between the trimmed V and J ends, which lost 4 bases and 2 bases, there was a span of 11 bases. CDR3 region: CASSPTADTDTQYF. The CDR3 DNA is TGCGCCAGCAGCCCGACAGCAGACACAGATACGCAGTATTTT.